A selection of T cell receptor beta chains follows, all from one sample in a study of T cell responses to AZD1222 COVID-19 vaccine. TCRdb's table, derived via immunoSEQ multiplex PCR, lists solely in-frame clones and lacks some. Among under 70,000 clones, roughly nine tenths were seen once, and the ten largest hold around 13%. Material: peripheral blood, obtained 28 days after the second AZD1222 dose. These receptor sequences come from an adult who received the AZD1222 COVID-19 vaccine. CDR3s include the opening cysteine and the closing phenylalanine or tryptophan. Fields, in order: clone size, D gene, J gene, V gene, CDR3 protein, CDR3 DNA. The D gene is left open where the match is weak. The size field is filled for only some rows; it gives once, few, many or a size class.

clone_size: .
d_call: TRBD2
j_call: TRBJ2-2
v_call: TRBV7-6
cdr3_aa: CASSFRTSGRNAFTGELFF
cdr3_nt: TGTGCCAGCAGCTTTAGGACTAGCGGGAGGAATGCCTTCACCGGGGAGCTGTTTTTT

clone_size: .
d_call: TRBD2
j_call: TRBJ2-3
v_call: TRBV9
cdr3_aa: CASSQPGLAGEGYTDTQYF
cdr3_nt: TGTGCCAGCAGCCAACCGGGACTAGCGGGAGAGGGGTACACAGATACGCAGTATTTT

clone_size: .
d_call: .
j_call: TRBJ2-2
v_call: TRBV27
cdr3_aa: CASSSYRGELFF
cdr3_nt: TGTGCCAGCAGTTCCTACCGCGGGGAGCTGTTTTTT

clone_size: .
d_call: .
j_call: TRBJ2-2
v_call: TRBV4-1
cdr3_aa: CASSHPARNTGELFF
cdr3_nt: TGCGCCAGCAGCCACCCCGCCAGGAACACCGGGGAGCTGTTTTTT

clone_size: .
d_call: .
j_call: TRBJ1-2
v_call: TRBV29-1
cdr3_aa: CSVSVEGYGYTF
cdr3_nt: TGCAGCGTCTCCGTGGAGGGCTATGGCTACACCTTC

clone_size: .
d_call: TRBD2
j_call: TRBJ2-3
v_call: TRBV7-8
cdr3_aa: CASSLVASGLSTDTQYF
cdr3_nt: TGTGCCAGCAGCTTAGTGGCTAGCGGACTTAGCACAGATACGCAGTATTTT

clone_size: .
d_call: .
j_call: TRBJ2-1
v_call: TRBV27
cdr3_aa: CASSPGGSYNEQFF
cdr3_nt: TGTGCCAGCAGTCCCGGTGGGTCCTACAATGAGCAGTTCTTC

clone_size: .
d_call: .
j_call: TRBJ2-2
v_call: TRBV9
cdr3_aa: CASSVTILANTGELFF
cdr3_nt: TGTGCCAGCAGCGTAACTATCCTAGCGAACACCGGGGAGCTGTTTTTT

clone_size: once
d_call: .
j_call: TRBJ1-1
v_call: TRBV6-2/TRBV6-3
cdr3_aa: CASSPRYGAEAFF
cdr3_nt: TGTGCCAGCAGCCCGAGATACGGCGCTGAAGCTTTCTTT

clone_size: .
d_call: .
j_call: TRBJ1-5
v_call: TRBV18
cdr3_aa: CASSLDGQPQHF
cdr3_nt: TGTGCCAGCTCACTCGATGGTCAGCCCCAGCATTTT